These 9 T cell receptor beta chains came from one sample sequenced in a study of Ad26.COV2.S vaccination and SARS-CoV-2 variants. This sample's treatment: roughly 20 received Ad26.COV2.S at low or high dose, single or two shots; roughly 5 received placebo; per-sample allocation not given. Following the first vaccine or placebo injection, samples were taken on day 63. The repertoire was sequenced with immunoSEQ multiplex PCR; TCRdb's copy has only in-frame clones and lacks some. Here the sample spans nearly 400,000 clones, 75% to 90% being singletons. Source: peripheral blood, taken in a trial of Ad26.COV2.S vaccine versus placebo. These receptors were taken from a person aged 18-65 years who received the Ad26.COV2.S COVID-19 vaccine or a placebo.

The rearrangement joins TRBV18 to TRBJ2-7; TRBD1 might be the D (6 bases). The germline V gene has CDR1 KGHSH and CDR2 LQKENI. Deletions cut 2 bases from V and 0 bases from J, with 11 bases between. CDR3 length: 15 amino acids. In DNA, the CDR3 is TGTGCCAGCTCACCAGGGGGCATTAACTCCTACGAGCAGTACTTC. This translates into CASSPGGINSYEQYF.

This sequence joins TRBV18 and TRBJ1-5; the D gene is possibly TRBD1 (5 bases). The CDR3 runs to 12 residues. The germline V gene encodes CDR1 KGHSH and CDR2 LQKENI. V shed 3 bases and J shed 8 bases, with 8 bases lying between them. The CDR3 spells CASSPRGEPQHF. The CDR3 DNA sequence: TGTGCCAGCTCACCGAGGGGTGAGCCCCAGCATTTT.

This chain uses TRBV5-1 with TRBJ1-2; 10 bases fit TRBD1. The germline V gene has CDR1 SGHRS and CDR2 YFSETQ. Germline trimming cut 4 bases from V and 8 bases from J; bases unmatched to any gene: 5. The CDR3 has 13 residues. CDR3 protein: CASSMTGGRGYTF. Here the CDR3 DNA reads TGCGCCAGCAGCATGACAGGGGGCAGAGGCTACACCTTC.

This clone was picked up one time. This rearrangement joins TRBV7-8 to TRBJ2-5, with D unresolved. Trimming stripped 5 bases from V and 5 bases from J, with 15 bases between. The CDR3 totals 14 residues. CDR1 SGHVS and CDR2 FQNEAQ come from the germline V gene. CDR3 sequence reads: CASSLGRVSETQYF. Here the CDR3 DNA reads TGTGCCAGCAGCCTGGGTCGGGTTTCGGAGACCCAGTACTTC.

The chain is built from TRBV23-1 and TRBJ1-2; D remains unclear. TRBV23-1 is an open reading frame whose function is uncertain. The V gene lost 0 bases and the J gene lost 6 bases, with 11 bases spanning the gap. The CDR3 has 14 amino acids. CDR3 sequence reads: CASSQSNGGNGYTF. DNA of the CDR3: TGCGCCAGCAGTCAATCGAATGGAGGTAATGGCTACACCTTC.

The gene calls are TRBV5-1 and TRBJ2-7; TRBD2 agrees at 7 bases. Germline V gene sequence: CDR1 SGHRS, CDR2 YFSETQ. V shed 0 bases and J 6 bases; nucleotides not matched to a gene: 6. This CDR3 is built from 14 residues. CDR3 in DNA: TGCGCCAGCAGCTTGGGCGGGAGAGAATCCGAGCAGTACTTC. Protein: CASSLGGRESEQYF. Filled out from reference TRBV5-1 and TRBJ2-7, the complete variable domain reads KAGVTQTPRYLIKTRGQQVTLSCSPISGHRSVSWYQQTPGQGLQFLFEYFSETQRNKGNFPGRFSGRQFSNSRSEMNVSTLELGDSALYLCASSLGGRESEQYFGPGTRLTVT.

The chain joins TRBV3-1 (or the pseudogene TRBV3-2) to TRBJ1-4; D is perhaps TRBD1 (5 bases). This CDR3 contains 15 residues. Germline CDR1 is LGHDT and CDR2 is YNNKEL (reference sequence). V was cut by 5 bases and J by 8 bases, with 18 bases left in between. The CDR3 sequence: CASSSLGGGREKLFF. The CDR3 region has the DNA TGTGCCAGCAGCTCCCTCGGGGGGGGAAGGGAAAAACTGTTTTTT.

The CDR3, as DNA: TGTGCCACCATTGCCGACAGGCTTAATCGGAATTCACCCCTCCACTTT. Translation: CATIADRLNRNSPLHF. The chain links TRBV27 to TRBJ1-6, with a possible D match to TRBD1 (6 bases). This CDR3 region has 16 residues. V was clipped by 10 bases and J by 7 bases, with 23 bases between them. In germline, CDR1 is MNHEY, CDR2 SMNVEV (reference sequence).

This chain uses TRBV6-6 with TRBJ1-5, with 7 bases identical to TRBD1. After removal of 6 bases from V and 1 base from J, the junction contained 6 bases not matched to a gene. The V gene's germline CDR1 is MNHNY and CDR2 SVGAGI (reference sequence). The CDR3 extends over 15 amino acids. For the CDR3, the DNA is TGTGCCAGCAGCCCAGGGACAGCCAGCAATCAGCCCCAGCATTTT. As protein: CASSPGTASNQPQHF.